These 2 T cell receptor beta chains share one sample of origin, sequenced in a study of graft-versus-host responses after intestinal transplantation. Generated by immunoSEQ multiplex PCR, the TCRdb table keeps only in-frame clones and is missing some. The table shows roughly 20,000 clones, with 50% to 60% occurring only once. This specimen consisted of alloreactive CD4+ T cells from a mixed lymphocyte reaction culture, obtained before intestinal transplant. The sample's subset: CFSE-low proliferating T cells sorted from approximately 6-day pre-transplant mixed lymphocyte reaction (GvH or HvG direction). The source of these receptors is a human patient who received an intestinal transplant.

This clone occurred a few times. The CDR3 nucleotides are TGCGCCAGCAGCGCCGGACTAGCGGGGATCACAGATACGCAGTATTTT. It encodes CASSAGLAGITDTQYF. The rearrangement uses TRBV5-1 and TRBJ2-3; TRBD2 matches 12 bases. This CDR3 is 16 amino acids long. After removal of 4 bases from V and 2 bases from J, the junction contained 5 bases not matched to a gene. Germline V gene data show CDR1 as SGHRS and CDR2 as YFSETQ.

The chain combines TRBV6-1 with TRBJ2-1; D is uncertain. CDR3 size: 11 residues. Trimming stripped 3 bases from V and 8 bases from J, with 5 bases between. Germline-derived CDR1 and CDR2 are MNHNS and SASEGT. This CDR3 is CASSDLDEQFF. CDR3 in DNA: TGTGCCAGCAGTGATTTAGATGAGCAGTTCTTC.